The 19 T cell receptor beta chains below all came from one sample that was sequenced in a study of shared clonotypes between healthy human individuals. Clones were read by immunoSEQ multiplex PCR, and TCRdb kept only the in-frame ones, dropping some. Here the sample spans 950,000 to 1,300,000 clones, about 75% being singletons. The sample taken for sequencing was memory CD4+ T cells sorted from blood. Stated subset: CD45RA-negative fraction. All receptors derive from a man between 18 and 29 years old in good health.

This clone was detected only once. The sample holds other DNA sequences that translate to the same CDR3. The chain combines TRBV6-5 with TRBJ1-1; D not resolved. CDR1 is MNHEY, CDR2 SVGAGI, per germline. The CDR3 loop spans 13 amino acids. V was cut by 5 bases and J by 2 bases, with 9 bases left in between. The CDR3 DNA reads TGTGCCAGCAGTAACCCGAGAAACACTGAAGCTTTCTTT. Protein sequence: CASSNPRNTEAFF.

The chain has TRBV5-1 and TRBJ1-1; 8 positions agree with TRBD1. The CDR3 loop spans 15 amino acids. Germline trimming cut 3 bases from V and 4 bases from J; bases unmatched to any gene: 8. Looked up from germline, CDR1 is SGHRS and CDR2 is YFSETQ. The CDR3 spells CASSSLQGVGTEAFF. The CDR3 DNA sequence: TGCGCCAGCAGCTCCCTACAGGGGGTCGGCACTGAAGCTTTCTTT.

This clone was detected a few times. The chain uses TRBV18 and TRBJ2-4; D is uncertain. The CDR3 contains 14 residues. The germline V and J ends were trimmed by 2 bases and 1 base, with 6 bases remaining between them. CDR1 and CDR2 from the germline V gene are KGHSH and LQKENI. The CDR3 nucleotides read TGTGCCAGCTCACCAGGGCCGGCCAAAAACATTCAGTACTTC. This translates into CASSPGPAKNIQYF.

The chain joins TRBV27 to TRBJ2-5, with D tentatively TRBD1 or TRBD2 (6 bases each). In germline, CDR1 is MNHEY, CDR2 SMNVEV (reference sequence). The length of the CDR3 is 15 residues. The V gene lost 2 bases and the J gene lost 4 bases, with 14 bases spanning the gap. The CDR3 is CASSLGRGRLETQYF. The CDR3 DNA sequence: TGTGCCAGCAGTTTAGGTCGGGGGCGCTTAGAGACCCAGTACTTC.

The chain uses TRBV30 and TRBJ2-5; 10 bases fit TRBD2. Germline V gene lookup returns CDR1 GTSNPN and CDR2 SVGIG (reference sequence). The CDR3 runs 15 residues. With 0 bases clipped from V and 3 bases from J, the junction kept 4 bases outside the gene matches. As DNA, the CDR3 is TGTGCCTGGAGTGTAGCTAGCGGGAGTAAAGAGACCCAGTACTTC. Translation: CAWSVASGSKETQYF.

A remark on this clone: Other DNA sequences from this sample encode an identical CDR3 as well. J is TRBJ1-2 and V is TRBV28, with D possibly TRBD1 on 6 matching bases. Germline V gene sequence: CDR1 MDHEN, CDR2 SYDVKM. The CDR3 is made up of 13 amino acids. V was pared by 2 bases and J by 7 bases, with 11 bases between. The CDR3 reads CASSLRGASGYTF. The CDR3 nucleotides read TGTGCCAGCAGTTTACGGGGGGCAAGTGGCTACACCTTC.

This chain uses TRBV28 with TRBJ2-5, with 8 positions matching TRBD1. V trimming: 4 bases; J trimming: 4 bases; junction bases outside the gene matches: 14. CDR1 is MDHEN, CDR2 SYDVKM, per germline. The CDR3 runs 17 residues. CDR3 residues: CASSSPRKDRVGETQYF. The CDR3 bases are TGTGCCAGCAGTTCCCCGCGGAAGGACAGGGTGGGAGAGACCCAGTACTTC.

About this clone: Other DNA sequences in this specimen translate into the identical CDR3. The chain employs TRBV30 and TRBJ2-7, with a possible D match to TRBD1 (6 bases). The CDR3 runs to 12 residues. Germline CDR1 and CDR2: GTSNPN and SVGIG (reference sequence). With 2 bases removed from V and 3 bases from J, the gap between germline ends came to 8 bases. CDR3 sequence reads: CAWSPTGYEQYF. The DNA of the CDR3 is TGTGCCTGGAGTCCGACAGGCTACGAGCAGTACTTC.

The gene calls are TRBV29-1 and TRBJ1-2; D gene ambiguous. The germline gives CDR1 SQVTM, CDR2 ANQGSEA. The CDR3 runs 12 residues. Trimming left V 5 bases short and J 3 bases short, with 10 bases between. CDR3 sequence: CSVIGEYYGYTF. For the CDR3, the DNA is TGCAGCGTTATTGGGGAATACTATGGCTACACCTTC.

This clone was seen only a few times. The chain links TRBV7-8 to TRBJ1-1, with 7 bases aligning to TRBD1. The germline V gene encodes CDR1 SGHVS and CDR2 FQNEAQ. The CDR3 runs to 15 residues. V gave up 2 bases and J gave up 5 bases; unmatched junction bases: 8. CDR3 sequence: CASSLTDRVLTEAFF. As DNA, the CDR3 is TGTGCCAGCAGCTTAACTGACAGGGTATTGACTGAAGCTTTCTTT.

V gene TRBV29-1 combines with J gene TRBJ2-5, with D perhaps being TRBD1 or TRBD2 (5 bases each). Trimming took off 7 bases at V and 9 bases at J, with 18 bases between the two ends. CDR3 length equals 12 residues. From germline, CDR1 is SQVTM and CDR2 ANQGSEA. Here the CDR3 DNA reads TGCAGCGCCCGAAGGGACCTGGAGGCCCAGTACTTC. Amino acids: CSARRDLEAQYF. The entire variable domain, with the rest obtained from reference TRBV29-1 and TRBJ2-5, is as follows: SAVISQKPSRDICQRGTSLTIQCQVDSQVTMMFWYRQQPGQSLTLIATANQGSEATYESGFVIDKFPISRPNLTFSTLTVSNMSPEDSSIYLCSARRDLEAQYFGPGTRLLVL.

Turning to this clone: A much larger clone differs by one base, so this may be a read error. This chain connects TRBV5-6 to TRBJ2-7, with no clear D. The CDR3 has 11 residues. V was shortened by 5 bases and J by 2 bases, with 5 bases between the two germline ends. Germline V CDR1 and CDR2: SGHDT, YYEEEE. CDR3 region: CASSTAYEQYF. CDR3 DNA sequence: TGTGCCAGCAGTACAGCCTACGAGCAGTACTTC.

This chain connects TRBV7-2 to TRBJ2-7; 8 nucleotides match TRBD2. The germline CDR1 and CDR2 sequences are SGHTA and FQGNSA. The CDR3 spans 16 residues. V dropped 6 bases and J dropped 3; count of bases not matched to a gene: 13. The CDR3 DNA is TGTGCCAGCAGTTCTGACGGGGGGGCTTTTAGCTACGAGCAGTACTTC. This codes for CASSSDGGAFSYEQYF. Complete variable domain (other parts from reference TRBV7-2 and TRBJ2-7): GAGVSQSPSNKVTEKGKDVELRCDPISGHTALYWYRQSLGQGLEFLIYFQGNSAPDKSGLPSDRFSAERTGGSVSTLTIQRTQQEDSAVYLCASSSDGGAFSYEQYFGPGTRLTVT.

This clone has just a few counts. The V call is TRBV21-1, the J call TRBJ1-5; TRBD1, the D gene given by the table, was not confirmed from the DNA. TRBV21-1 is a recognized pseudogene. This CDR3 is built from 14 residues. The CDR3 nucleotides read TGTGCCAGCAGCTTATACCACAGGTCTGAGCCCCAGCATTTT. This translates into CASSLYHRSEPQHF.

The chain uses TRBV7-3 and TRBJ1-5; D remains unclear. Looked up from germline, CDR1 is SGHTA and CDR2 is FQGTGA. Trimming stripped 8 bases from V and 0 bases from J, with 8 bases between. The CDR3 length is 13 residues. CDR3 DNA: TGTGCCAGCGCCCGGGATAGCAATCAGCCCCAGCATTTT. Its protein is CASARDSNQPQHF.

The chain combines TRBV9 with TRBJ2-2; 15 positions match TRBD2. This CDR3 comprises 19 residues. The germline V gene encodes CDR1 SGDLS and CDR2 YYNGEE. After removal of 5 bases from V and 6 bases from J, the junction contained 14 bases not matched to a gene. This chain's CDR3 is CASSPGLAGGPLHSGELFF. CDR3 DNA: TGTGCCAGCAGTCCGGGACTAGCGGGGGGCCCCCTCCATTCCGGGGAGCTGTTTTTT.

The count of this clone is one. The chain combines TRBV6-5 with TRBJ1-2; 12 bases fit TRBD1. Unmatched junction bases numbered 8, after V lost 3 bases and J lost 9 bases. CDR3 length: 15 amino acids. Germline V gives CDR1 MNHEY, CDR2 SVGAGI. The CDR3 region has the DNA TGTGCCAGCAGTTATGGGGGACAGGGGGCTAGGCGCTACACCTTC. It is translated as CASSYGGQGARRYTF.

CDR3 nucleotides: TGTGCCAGCAGCAAGGACAGGGCTGAAGCTTTCTTT. It specifies CASSKDRAEAFF. This chain links TRBV7-2 with TRBJ1-1, with TRBD1 matching 8 bases. Trimming took 5 bases from V and 6 from J; bases not matched to a gene: 2. The germline CDR1 and CDR2 sequences are SGHTA and FQGNSA. The CDR3 covers 12 residues.

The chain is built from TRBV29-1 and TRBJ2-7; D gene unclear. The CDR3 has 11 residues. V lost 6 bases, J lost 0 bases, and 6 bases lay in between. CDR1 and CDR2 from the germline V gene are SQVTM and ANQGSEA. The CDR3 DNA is TGCAGCGTCCGCGACTCCTACGAGCAGTACTTC. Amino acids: CSVRDSYEQYF.